This T cell receptor (beta chain) emerged from a study of cytotoxic CD8 clonotypes in ibrutinib-treated CLL. Overall study context: Among the samples, the mean was 255,043 productive templates and about 94,000 productive rearrangements. General study points: Clonality grew at ibrutinib response; at progression, it decreased back toward baseline. There were differences in sampling times between sustained-remission and progressing patients.

As to this clone: What it binds is not known.

The CDR3 has 14 amino acids. CDR1 PRHDT and CDR2 FYEKMQ come from the germline V gene (reference sequence). V was pared by 4 bases and J by 10 bases, with 17 bases between. Depths of 1 in 200,000 to 1 in 1 million T cells were the sequencing target. The method was immunoSEQ multiplex PCR; TCRdb's version includes in-frame clones alone and lacks a portion of them. The repertoire has roughly 52,000 clones, 53% of them found once; the top ten carry approximately 32%. The starting material was PBMCs, obtained after 12 months of ibrutinib treatment. This chain joins TRBV13 and TRBJ2-1, with D possibly being TRBD2 (6 bases). This clonotype was obtained from a human donor with chronic lymphocytic leukemia. The CDR3 bases are TGTGCCAGCAGCTCGGGACTCCCCAGGCCAGAGCAGTTCTTC. Translation: CASSSGLPRPEQFF. The variable domain in full, completed from reference TRBV13 and TRBJ2-1, reads AAGVIQSPRHLIKEKRETATLKCYPIPRHDTVYWYQQGPGQDPQFLISFYEKMQSDKGSIPDRFSAQQFSDYHSELNMSSLELGDSALYFCASSSGLPRPEQFFGPGTRLTVL.